Listed here are 8 T cell receptor beta chains from one sample, sequenced in a study of blood T cells in healthy people across ages. The second PCR ran roughly 7 to 12 cycles with a sample-barcoded 5' primer and J-beta primers. TCRdb reprocessed the 5' RACE reads via MiXCR and lists one record per CDR3 protein. Of about 840,000 distinct CDR3 sequences listed, almost 30% are singletons. A further study also used this sample, focusing on T cells of mothers and their children.

Sequencing input: blood. The source is a woman aged 40 to 50 in good health.

This clonotype was detected ten times or more. The rearrangement joins TRBV29-1 to TRBJ2-1, with D possibly matching TRBD1 (6 bases). From germline, CDR1 is SQVTM and CDR2 ANQGSEA. CDR3 length: 13 residues. V was cut by 3 bases and J by 5 bases, with 11 bases left in between. The CDR3 DNA follows: TGCAGCGTTGAGGGGCAGGGGAACAATGAGCAGTTCTTC. Its protein product is CSVEGQGNNEQFF.

Remarks on this clonotype: Since a much larger clone is just one base distant, this may be a read error. V and J are TRBV7-9 and TRBJ2-5; 7 bases agree with TRBD1. The DNA end is more similar to TRBJ2-1, so the J call may be wrong. The length of the CDR3 is 17 residues. Germline-derived CDR1 and CDR2 are SEHNR and FQNEAQ (reference sequence). This CDR3 reads CASSSRDRDGETGTQFF. The CDR3 nucleotides read TGTGCCAGCAGCTCCCGAGACAGGGACGGGGAGACAGGGACCCAGTTCTTC.

This clonotype appeared a few times. V gene TRBV7-8 combines with J gene TRBJ2-1; tentative D call: TRBD2 (5 bases). Looked up from germline, CDR1 is SGHVS and CDR2 is FQNEAQ. This CDR3 has 18 amino acids. Trimming left V 1 base short and J 3 bases short, with 19 bases between. The CDR3 DNA reads TGTGCCAGCAGCTTAGAGGTTAGCGCCTACCCGATCTACAATGAGCAGTTCTTC. It yields the protein CASSLEVSAYPIYNEQFF. The full variable domain, rest sourced from reference TRBV7-8 and TRBJ2-1, is GAGVSQSPRYKVAKRGQDVALRCDPISGHVSLFWYQQALGQGPEFLTYFQNEAQLDKSGLPSDRFFAERPEGSVSTLKIQRTQQEDSAVYLCASSLEVSAYPIYNEQFFGPGTRLTVL.

This clonotype occurred a few times. The chain uses TRBV29-1 and TRBJ2-3; D is tentatively TRBD1 or TRBD2 (5 bases each). The germline CDR1 and CDR2 sequences are SQVTM and ANQGSEA. Trimming shortened V by 3 bases and J by 1 base, and 23 bases separated the two germline ends. The CDR3 is 18 residues long. CDR3 sequence: CSVDWDRSSPARTDTQYF. CDR3 nucleotide sequence: TGCAGCGTTGATTGGGACCGGTCTTCTCCTGCCCGCACAGATACGCAGTATTTT.

Only a few counts were recorded for this clonotype. The chain links TRBV5-1 to TRBJ1-1; no firm D call. Germline-derived CDR1 and CDR2 are SGHRS and YFSETQ. The V gene lost 3 bases and the J gene lost 4 bases, with 13 bases spanning the gap. This CDR3 region has 14 residues. The CDR3 spells CASSWSPGSTEAFF. Written as DNA, the CDR3 is TGCGCCAGCAGCTGGTCCCCCGGGAGCACTGAAGCTTTCTTT.

As regards this clonotype: This may be a read error: a much more frequent sequence differs by one nucleotide. The chain couples TRBV5-1 to TRBJ2-5; 8 bases fit TRBD1. The CDR3 sequence is 15 residues long. CDR1 is SGHRS and CDR2 is YFSETQ in the germline V gene. The CDR3 is CANSSPTGDGETQYF. CDR3 DNA sequence: TGCGCCAACAGCTCCCCGACAGGGGATGGGGAGACCCAGTACTTC. Complete variable domain (other parts from reference TRBV5-1 and TRBJ2-5): KAGVTQTPRYLIKTRGQQVTLSCSPISGHRSVSWYQQTPGQGLQFLFEYFSETQRNKGNFPGRFSGRQFSNSRSEMNVSTLELGDSALYLCANSSPTGDGETQYFGPGTRLLVL.

For this clonotype: This clone may be a read error of a much larger clone one base away. The chain joins TRBV20-1 to TRBJ2-4; 8 nucleotides agree with TRBD1. Germline CDR1 reads DFQATT; CDR2 reads SNEGSKA (reference sequence). V gave up 8 bases and J gave up 0 bases; unmatched junction bases: 9. There are 15 residues in the CDR3. In nucleotides, the CDR3 is TGCAGTCGGACAGGGTCGAGTCTAGCCAAAAACATTCAGTACTTC. Protein sequence: CSRTGSSLAKNIQYF.

This clonotype was recorded a few times. This rearrangement joins TRBV20-1 to TRBJ1-6; D remains ambiguous. Germline CDR1 is DFQATT and CDR2 is SNEGSKA (reference sequence). CDR3 length: 13 residues. The V end lost 2 bases, the J end lost 7 bases, and 9 bases lay between the germline ends. The CDR3 DNA is TGCAGTGCTAGACCTACTCGGAATTCACCCCTCCACTTT. This translates into CSARPTRNSPLHF.